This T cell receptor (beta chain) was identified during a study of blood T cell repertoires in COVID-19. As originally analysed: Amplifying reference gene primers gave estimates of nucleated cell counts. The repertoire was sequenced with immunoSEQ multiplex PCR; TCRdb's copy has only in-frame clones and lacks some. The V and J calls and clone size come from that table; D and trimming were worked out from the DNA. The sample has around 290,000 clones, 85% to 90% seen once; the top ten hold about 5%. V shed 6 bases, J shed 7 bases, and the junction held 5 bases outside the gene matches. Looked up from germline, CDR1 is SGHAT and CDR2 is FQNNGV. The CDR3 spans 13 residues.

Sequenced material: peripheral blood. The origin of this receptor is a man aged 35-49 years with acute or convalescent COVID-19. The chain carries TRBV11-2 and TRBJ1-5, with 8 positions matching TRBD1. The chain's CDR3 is CASSLDREQPQHF. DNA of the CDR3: TGTGCCAGCAGTCTGGACAGGGAACAGCCCCAGCATTTT.